The 27 T cell receptor beta chains presented below share a single source sample, sequenced in a study of monozygotic twins with inflammatory bowel disease. TCRdb re-called the 5' RACE reads, yielding one record per CDR3 amino acid sequence without DNA. The specimen's table records 200,000 to 250,000 distinct CDR3 sequences. Sequencing was performed on blood. Receptors originate from a human donor with ulcerative colitis or Crohn's disease, or a healthy co-twin of an affected twin (not recorded which).

V is TRBV28 and J is TRBJ1-1. The germline V gene has CDR1 MDHEN and CDR2 SYDVKM. The length of the CDR3 is 11 residues. The CDR3 is CASSLSEIAFF.

The chain recombines TRBV5-1 with TRBJ2-1; the TCRdb call, TRBD2, lacks DNA for checking. Germline V gene sequence: CDR1 SGHRS, CDR2 YFSETQ. CDR3 length equals 15 residues. The CDR3 reads CASSQAALGKVEQFF.

The rearrangement uses TRBV5-1 and TRBJ2-5; TCRdb picks TRBD1, but there is no DNA to check that call. The CDR3 contains 13 residues. Per germline, CDR1 SGHRS and CDR2 YFSETQ. The CDR3: CASSLEDMQTQYF. Full variable domain (rest looked up from reference TRBV5-1 and TRBJ2-5): KAGVTQTPRYLIKTRGQQVTLSCSPISGHRSVSWYQQTPGQGLQFLFEYFSETQRNKGNFPGRFSGRQFSNSRSEMNVSTLELGDSALYLCASSLEDMQTQYFGPGTRLLVL.

The chain has TRBV27 and TRBJ2-1; TCRdb picks TRBD2, but there is no DNA to check that call. CDR3 length: 15 amino acids. Germline V gives CDR1 MNHEY, CDR2 SMNVEV (reference sequence). CDR3 sequence: CASGTGTPSYNEQFF.

The V call is TRBV6-1, the J call TRBJ1-1; TCRdb returns TRBD1, unconfirmable since there is no DNA. Germline V lookup: CDR1 MNHNS, CDR2 SASEGT. The CDR3 totals 15 residues. CDR3 protein: CASSRNQGPNTEAFF.

The chain employs TRBV20-1 and TRBJ2-7. The germline V gene has CDR1 DFQATT and CDR2 SNEGSKA (reference sequence). The CDR3 sequence is 13 residues long. The CDR3 spells CSARFQDPYEQYF.

The chain employs TRBV7-2 and TRBJ2-1; TCRdb's assignment of TRBD2 cannot be checked, as there is no DNA. The germline CDR1 and CDR2 sequences are SGHTA and FQGNSA. The CDR3 covers 15 residues. The CDR3 loop is CASSLASGGVNEQFF.

The chain recombines TRBV5-4 with TRBJ1-1; TCRdb calls TRBD1, which cannot be checked without DNA. CDR1 is SGHNT, CDR2 YYREEE, per germline (reference sequence). CDR3 size: 14 residues. CDR3 amino acids: CASSAALGATEAFF.

The rearrangement joins TRBV20-1 to TRBJ1-5; the D gene TCRdb calls, TRBD1, cannot be checked with no DNA. The length of the CDR3 is 15 residues. The germline CDR1 and CDR2 sequences are DFQATT and SNEGSKA (reference sequence). CDR3 sequence: CSATGETPTPWPQHF.

V and J are TRBV11-2 and TRBJ1-2. The CDR3 contains 12 residues. Germline-derived CDR1 and CDR2 are SGHAT and FQNNGV. CDR3 sequence: CASSAGIYGFTF.

The gene calls are TRBV5-1 and TRBJ2-2; the D call from TCRdb, TRBD1, cannot be confirmed without DNA. This CDR3 has 14 residues. Germline V CDR1 and CDR2: SGHRS, YFSETQ. The CDR3 reads CASSSTGGFGELFF.

This chain uses TRBV27 with TRBJ2-1; the D call from TCRdb, TRBD1, cannot be confirmed without DNA. Germline assignment: CDR1 MNHEY and CDR2 SMNVEV (reference sequence). This CDR3 has 15 residues. The CDR3 protein is CASSFSRVSDNEQFF.

The genes are TRBV13 and TRBJ2-1; the TRBD2 assignment by TCRdb is unverifiable without DNA. There are 15 residues in the CDR3. Germline values: CDR1 PRHDT, CDR2 FYEKMQ (reference sequence). The CDR3 spells CASSQGALAGSEQFF.

The chain has TRBV29-1 and TRBJ2-4. Germline V gene sequence: CDR1 SQVTM, CDR2 ANQGSEA. CDR3 length equals 15 residues. The CDR3 region is CSVARLGLDLNIQYF.

The chain carries TRBV21-1 and TRBJ2-1; TCRdb names TRBD1, which stays unverified in the absence of DNA. TRBV21-1 is labeled a pseudogene. The CDR3 has 15 amino acids. CDR3 region: CASSKYHQGAEEQFF.

The genes are TRBV5-1 and TRBJ2-2. Looked up from germline, CDR1 is SGHRS and CDR2 is YFSETQ. CDR3 length equals 13 residues. CDR3 amino acids: CASIQTNTGELFF.

The CDR3 sequence: CASSAKSGLAVIQETQYF. The rearrangement joins TRBV5-4 to TRBJ2-5; TCRdb returns TRBD2, unconfirmable since there is no DNA. CDR1 and CDR2 from the germline V gene are SGHNT and YYREEE (reference sequence). This CDR3 has 18 residues. The whole variable domain, remainder taken from reference TRBV5-4 and TRBJ2-5, is ETGVTQSPTHLIKTRGQQVTLRCSSQSGHNTVSWYQQALGQGPQFIFQYYREEENGRGNFPPRFSGLQFPNYSSELNVNALELDDSALYLCASSAKSGLAVIQETQYFGPGTRLLVL.

The chain couples TRBV7-9 to TRBJ2-4. The length of the CDR3 is 16 residues. CDR1 is SEHNR, CDR2 FQNEAQ, per germline (reference sequence). This CDR3 reads CASSLGQNIAKNIQYF.

The J gene is TRBJ1-1, the V gene TRBV24-1; TCRdb's assignment of TRBD1 cannot be checked, as there is no DNA. The CDR3 spans 14 residues. Germline V lookup: CDR1 KGHDR, CDR2 SFDVKD. The CDR3 sequence: CATSDLGGVTEAFF.

The chain couples TRBV20-1 to TRBJ2-3; TCRdb reports TRBD2, a call that lacks DNA to check it against. Germline-derived CDR1 and CDR2 are DFQATT and SNEGSKA (reference sequence). CDR3 length equals 14 residues. The CDR3 here is CSATMTSGGDTQYF.

The rearrangement links TRBV5-1 to TRBJ2-3; TCRdb proposes TRBD2, but this gene call is untestable without DNA. This CDR3 contains 14 residues. CDR1 SGHRS and CDR2 YFSETQ come from the germline V gene. CDR3 in amino acids: CASSLGPLSDTQYF.

The genes are TRBV25-1 and TRBJ1-2; the D call of TRBD1 rests on TCRdb alone, since no DNA is present to check it. The CDR3 spans 16 residues. Looked up from germline, CDR1 is MGHDK and CDR2 is SYGVNS. CDR3 protein: CASSDPDGGFGVGYTF.

The chain couples TRBV20-1 to TRBJ2-7; no DNA is available, so the TRBD1 call from TCRdb remains unchecked. Germline V CDR1 and CDR2: DFQATT, SNEGSKA (reference sequence). The CDR3 totals 16 residues. CDR3: CSARAYGQGFSYEQYF.

This chain links TRBV7-3 with TRBJ2-2; TCRdb picks TRBD2, but there is no DNA to check that call. The CDR3 totals 16 residues. In germline, CDR1 is SGHTA, CDR2 FQGTGA. The CDR3 region is CASSLMAGRNTGELFF.

The J gene is TRBJ2-5, the V gene TRBV5-6; the TRBD1 assignment by TCRdb is unverifiable without DNA. This CDR3 comprises 15 residues. Germline V gene sequence: CDR1 SGHDT, CDR2 YYEEEE. CDR3 region: CASSLAGGQKETQYF.

The gene calls are TRBV7-2 and TRBJ1-1; checking the TCRdb D call of TRBD1 is not possible without DNA. The CDR3 is made up of 14 amino acids. Germline assignment: CDR1 SGHTA and CDR2 FQGNSA. Here the CDR3 reads CASSLGQLRAEAFF.

The V call is TRBV5-1, the J call TRBJ2-3; TCRdb names TRBD1, which stays unverified in the absence of DNA. This CDR3 is 14 amino acids long. In germline, CDR1 is SGHRS, CDR2 YFSETQ. Here the CDR3 reads CASSLGDNTDTQYF.